This TCR beta chain came from a study of blood T cell repertoires in COVID-19. Only one count was recorded for this clone. Profiled with immunoSEQ multiplex PCR; TCRdb holds only in-frame clones, not every one. The table includes roughly 320,000 clones, over 80% detected once. V gave up 0 bases and J gave up 0 bases, with 6 bases separating them. CDR3 size: 15 residues. The V gene's germline CDR1 is LGHNA and CDR2 YNFKEQ. J is TRBJ2-1 and V is TRBV4-2; no clear D. This receptor was taken from a woman aged 50 to 60 with COVID-19, enrolled during active disease. Sequencing input: peripheral blood. CDR3 residues: CASSQELSSYNEQFF. In DNA, the CDR3 is TGTGCCAGCAGCCAAGAACTAAGCTCCTACAATGAGCAGTTCTTC.